This TCR beta chain emerged from a study of PD-L1 blockade in urothelial cancer. About the research overall: Patients with male sex and bladder-origin urothelial cancer accounted for most of the 29 enrolled.

Study observations and caveats: Tumor samples were FFPE, not collected immediately before treatment, with one sample per patient.

The CDR3 is made up of 15 amino acids. Trimming took 0 bases from V and 2 from J, leaving 11 bases between them. The germline CDR1 and CDR2 sequences are SGDLS and YYNGEE. This table comes from immunoSEQ multiplex PCR, and its TCRdb copy is limited to in-frame clones, with some not included. The table has 35,000 to 45,000 clones, approximately 34% seen once. With respect to this clone: The antigen remains undetermined.

The V and J genes are TRBV9 and TRBJ1-1, with D uncertain. The source was tumor tissue, collected before atezolizumab (anti-PD-L1) treatment. The origin of this receptor is a man aged 60 to 75 with urothelial cancer. Written as DNA, the CDR3 is TGTGCCAGCAGCGTAGAGCCAGAAGCCAACACTGAAGCTTTCTTT. It yields the protein CASSVEPEANTEAFF.